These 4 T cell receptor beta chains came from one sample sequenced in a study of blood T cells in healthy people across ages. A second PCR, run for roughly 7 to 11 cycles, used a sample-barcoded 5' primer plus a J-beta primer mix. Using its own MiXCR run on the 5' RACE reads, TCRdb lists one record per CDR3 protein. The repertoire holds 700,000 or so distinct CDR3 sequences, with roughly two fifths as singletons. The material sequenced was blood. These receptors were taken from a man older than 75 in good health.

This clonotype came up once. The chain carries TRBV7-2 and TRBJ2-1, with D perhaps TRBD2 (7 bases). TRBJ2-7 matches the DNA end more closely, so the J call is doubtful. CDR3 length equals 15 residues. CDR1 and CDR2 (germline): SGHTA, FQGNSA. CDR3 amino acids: CASSPRGALYNEQYF. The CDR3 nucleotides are TGTGCCAGCAGCCCCCGGGGGGCCCTCTACAATGAGCAGTACTTC.

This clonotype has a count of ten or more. The CDR3 DNA sequence: TGTGCTAGTGCCCTACACCCGGGTCGCACGAAAGAAGAGACCCAGTACTTC. Encoded protein: CASALHPGRTKEETQYF. The V and J genes are TRBV12-5 and TRBJ2-5, with D unclear. The CDR3 loop spans 17 amino acids. The germline CDR1 and CDR2 sequences are LGHNT and FRNRAP. The V and J ends lost 7 bases and 3 bases respectively, with 24 bases between them. Complete variable domain (other parts from reference TRBV12-5 and TRBJ2-5): DARVTQTPRHKVTEMGQEVTMRCQPILGHNTVFWYRQTMMQGLELLAYFRNRAPLDDSGMPKDRFSAEMPDATLATLKIQPSEPRDSAVYFCASALHPGRTKEETQYFGPGTRLLVL.

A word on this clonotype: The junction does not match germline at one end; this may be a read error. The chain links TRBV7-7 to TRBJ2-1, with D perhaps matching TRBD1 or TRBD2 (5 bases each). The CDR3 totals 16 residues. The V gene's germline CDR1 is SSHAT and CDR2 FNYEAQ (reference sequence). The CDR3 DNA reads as TGTGCTAGCAGCTTAGGTAGGGGACGGAACTACAATGAGCGGTTCTTC. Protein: CASSLGRGRNYNERFF.

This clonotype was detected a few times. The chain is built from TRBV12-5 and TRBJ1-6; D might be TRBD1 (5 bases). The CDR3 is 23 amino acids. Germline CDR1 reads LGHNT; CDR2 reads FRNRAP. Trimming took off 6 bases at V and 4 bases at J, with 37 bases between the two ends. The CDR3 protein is CASGYTFPQFRVAVVGYNSPLHF. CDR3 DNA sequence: TGTGCTAGTGGCTATACTTTTCCTCAGTTCAGGGTAGCGGTGGTAGGGTATAATTCACCCCTCCACTTT.